The 9 T cell receptor beta chains in this list originate from one sample, sequenced in a study of beta chain features in type 1 diabetes. Every bit of the isolated RNA underwent reverse transcription, so sequencing read expressed TCRB transcripts. Using immunoSEQ multiplex PCR, the repertoire was profiled, and TCRdb retains in-frame clones only, with some absent. The top ten clones hold 0.25% to 0.3% of a sample with 35,000 to 50,000 clones, approximately 51% of them seen once. The sequencing input was stem cell memory CD4+ T cells from blood. The receptors come from a young woman in good health.

The CDR3 nucleotides are TGTGCCAGCAGTAGGACTAGCGGGAGAAATGAGCAGTTCTTC. As protein: CASSRTSGRNEQFF. The rearrangement uses TRBV7-3 and TRBJ2-1; the match to TRBD2 covers 13 bases. With 6 bases clipped from V and 7 bases from J, the junction kept 3 bases outside the gene matches. The CDR3 totals 14 residues. CDR1 SGHTA and CDR2 FQGTGA come from the germline V gene.

The J gene is TRBJ2-7, the V gene TRBV2; 7 bases are shared with TRBD1. V shed 2 bases, J shed 7 bases, and the junction held 2 bases outside the gene matches. Germline V gene lookup returns CDR1 SNHLY and CDR2 FYNNEI. This CDR3 spans 12 amino acids. The CDR3 nucleotides are TGTGCCAGCAGTGAACTGGGACAGGAGCAGTACTTC. This encodes CASSELGQEQYF.

The genes are TRBV5-5 and TRBJ2-7; 10 positions match TRBD1. This CDR3 has 16 amino acids. The trim removed 3 bases at V and 4 bases at J, leaving 10 bases unmatched. CDR1 is SGHKS, CDR2 YYEKEE, per germline (reference sequence). The CDR3 sequence: CASSWAETGGGYEQYF. CDR3 bases: TGTGCCAGCAGCTGGGCCGAGACAGGGGGCGGGTACGAGCAGTACTTC.

This clone was counted between two and nine times. The chain is built from TRBV27 and TRBJ2-7; 12 bases agree with TRBD2. The CDR3 has 17 amino acids. V shed 3 bases and J 2 bases; nucleotides not matched to a gene: 8. Germline V CDR1 and CDR2: MNHEY, SMNVEV (reference sequence). The CDR3 nucleotides read TGTGCCAGCAGTTTTGTTGAGACTAGCGGGAGAACCTACGAGCAGTACTTC. Amino acid sequence: CASSFVETSGRTYEQYF.

This chain uses TRBV18 with TRBJ1-3, with 8 positions matching TRBD1. Germline V CDR1 and CDR2: KGHSH, LQKENI. The CDR3 is 17 residues long. Trimming cost V 8 bases and J 3 bases; bases outside gene matches: 15. The CDR3 nucleotides read TGTGCCAGCCAACCCGGACAGGGAGGCCTCTTTGGAAACACCATATATTTT. Residues: CASQPGQGGLFGNTIYF.

The gene calls are TRBV7-6 and TRBJ2-1; D unclear. The CDR3 sequence is 17 residues long. V was trimmed by 1 base and J by 2 bases, leaving 15 bases between them. The germline V gene has CDR1 SGHVS and CDR2 FNYEAQ. In nucleotides, the CDR3 is TGTGCCAGCAGCTTAGGGTTGGTGGGTCTAGCCTACAATGAGCAGTTCTTC. It specifies CASSLGLVGLAYNEQFF.

The chain joins TRBV18 to TRBJ1-5; D gene ambiguous. V lost 5 bases and J lost 1, with 9 bases in between. The CDR3 extends over 14 amino acids. CDR1 and CDR2 (germline): KGHSH, LQKENI. CDR3 coding DNA: TGTGCCAGCTCAGCTGTCAGGAGCAATCAGCCCCAGCATTTT. The encoded protein is CASSAVRSNQPQHF.

The CDR3 sequence: CASSRPSFSYEQYF. In DNA, the CDR3 is TGTGCCAGCAGTCGCCCTAGTTTCTCCTACGAGCAGTACTTC. The V call is TRBV7-2, the J call TRBJ2-7; no clear D. Between the trimmed V and J ends, which lost 6 bases and 0 bases, there was a span of 12 bases. Germline V lookup: CDR1 SGHTA, CDR2 FQGNSA. The CDR3 consists of 14 residues.

In this sample, this clone turned up a few times. V and J are TRBV7-9 and TRBJ2-3; D unclear. Germline loops: CDR1 SEHNR, CDR2 FQNEAQ (reference sequence). This CDR3 is 13 amino acids long. Trimming stripped 2 bases from V and 0 bases from J, with 3 bases between. In DNA, the CDR3 is TGTGCCAGCAGCTTATATAGCACAGATACGCAGTATTTT. Its protein product is CASSLYSTDTQYF.